This TCR beta chain was obtained from a study of T cell changes during pregnancy in multiple sclerosis. Libraries were prepared by immunoSEQ multiplex PCR; TCRdb keeps only in-frame clonotypes and omits some of them. The sample lists about 50,000 clones; approximately 92% were seen once. The germline CDR1 and CDR2 sequences are SGHVS and FNYEAQ. CDR3 length: 17 residues. V lost 1 base and J 0 bases, leaving 15 bases between the germline ends. The source was CD4+ T cells from peripheral blood mononuclear cells, collected in the third trimester of pregnancy. The sequence was collected from a female donor with multiple sclerosis, enrolled in a pregnancy study. V gene TRBV7-6 combines with J gene TRBJ1-1; tentative D call: TRBD1 (5 bases). As DNA, the CDR3 is TGTGCCAGCAGCTTAGTTACCCAGGGTAGTATGAACACTGAAGCTTTCTTT. Protein sequence: CASSLVTQGSMNTEAFF.